This TCR beta chain comes out of a study of T-cell memory formation after mild COVID-19. This clonotype showed up just a few times. There are 19 residues in the CDR3. V shed 3 bases and J 4 bases; nucleotides not matched to a gene: 16. Using constant-segment primers, 5'RACE produced TCR alpha and TCR beta cDNA libraries carrying sample barcodes and UMIs. TCRdb re-called the 5' RACE reads through MiXCR, storing one row per CDR3 protein. The sample carries almost 550,000 distinct CDR3 sequences, roughly 21% recorded once. What was sequenced was PBMCs or a T cell subset sorted from them (not recorded which). The sequence came from an adult woman who had mild COVID-19 (a few samples of this study predate the infection). Cell type and time point are not known. This chain links TRBV12-3 or TRBV12-4 with TRBJ2-7, with 12 nucleotides matching TRBD2. The CDR3 is CASSFFVASGRAISYEQYF. CDR3 coding DNA: TGTGCCAGCAGTTTCTTTGTTGCTAGCGGGAGGGCCATATCGTACGAGCAGTACTTC.